This entry lists 32 T cell receptor beta chains sequenced from one sample in a study of blood T cell repertoires in COVID-19. Here immunoSEQ multiplex PCR was the method, and the copy in TCRdb shows in-frame clones only, minus some. Found here are a few hundred thousand clones, roughly 84% of them singletons; the top ten hold 15% to 18%. Input material: peripheral blood. All receptors derive from a person between 65 and 79 years old with COVID-19, enrolled during active disease.

This clone was recorded only once. The J gene is TRBJ2-2, the V gene TRBV18; 8 bases fit TRBD2. Germline lookup yields CDR1 KGHSH and CDR2 LQKENI. Trimming removed 3 bases from V and 5 bases from J; junction bases left unmatched: 8. The CDR3 is 16 amino acids. The DNA of the CDR3 is TGTGCCAGCTCACCGTGGATGAGCGGGAGAACCGGGGAGCTGTTTTTT. It codes for CASSPWMSGRTGELFF.

The rearrangement links TRBV6-1 to TRBJ1-2; D remains unclear. V was shortened by 3 bases and J by 7 bases, with 12 bases between the two germline ends. This CDR3 spans 13 amino acids. Germline CDR1 is MNHNS and CDR2 is SASEGT. CDR3 region: CASSDGQSGGYTF. DNA for the CDR3: TGTGCCAGCAGTGACGGGCAAAGCGGTGGCTACACCTTC.

The chain employs TRBV5-4 and TRBJ2-1; D not certain. Germline V CDR1 and CDR2: SGHNT, YYREEE (reference sequence). The CDR3 consists of 17 residues. Trimming stripped 0 bases from V and 3 bases from J, with 16 bases between. CDR3 DNA: TGTGCCAGCAGCTTGGCCTTACTTGCTGTTGGCTACAATGAGCAGTTCTTC. Amino acid sequence: CASSLALLAVGYNEQFF.

This chain connects TRBV7-8 to TRBJ2-3, with D possibly being TRBD1 (6 bases). Germline assignment: CDR1 SGHVS and CDR2 FQNEAQ. Trimming left V 4 bases short and J 3 bases short, with 17 bases between. This CDR3 is 16 amino acids long. DNA for the CDR3: TGTGCCAGCAGCTATCACATGGGGCAGGGGACAGATACGCAGTATTTT. It yields the protein CASSYHMGQGTDTQYF.

The rearrangement joins TRBV4-3 to TRBJ1-1; unclear D gene. Trimming shortened V by 0 bases and J by 4 bases, and 9 bases separated the two germline ends. The CDR3 extends over 14 amino acids. CDR1 LGHNA and CDR2 YSLEER come from the germline V gene. CDR3 protein: CASSQDWAGTEAFF. The CDR3 DNA reads as TGCGCCAGCAGCCAAGATTGGGCGGGCACTGAAGCTTTCTTT.

The chain joins TRBV6-5 to TRBJ2-1; the match to TRBD1 covers 12 bases. With 4 bases clipped from V and 5 bases from J, the junction kept 6 bases outside the gene matches. This CDR3 comprises 16 residues. Germline V lookup: CDR1 MNHEY, CDR2 SVGAGI. CDR3 residues: CASSSSGTGGHNEQFF. DNA of the CDR3: TGTGCCAGCAGTTCATCCGGGACAGGGGGCCACAATGAGCAGTTCTTC.

This clone was recorded once. The genes are TRBV5-1 and TRBJ1-1; D remains unclear. This CDR3 is 11 amino acids long. The germline V and J ends were trimmed by 0 bases and 9 bases, with 6 bases remaining between them. Germline CDR1 reads SGHRS; CDR2 reads YFSETQ. The DNA for the CDR3 is TGCGCCAGCAGCTTGGGACAAAAAGCTTTCTTT. The encoded protein is CASSLGQKAFF.

V gene TRBV9 combines with J gene TRBJ1-1, with D perhaps TRBD1 (5 bases). Between the trimmed V and J ends, which lost 2 bases and 0 bases, there was a span of 11 bases. Germline V gene sequence: CDR1 SGDLS, CDR2 YYNGEE. This CDR3 is 15 amino acids long. This CDR3 reads CASSVQGLMNTEAFF. The CDR3 DNA reads as TGTGCCAGCAGCGTCCAGGGATTAATGAACACTGAAGCTTTCTTT.

This chain's CDR3 is CASSFKPTGSNQPQHF. CDR3 in DNA: TGTGCCAGCAGTTTTAAACCGACAGGGAGCAATCAGCCCCAGCATTTT. V is TRBV27 and J is TRBJ1-5; 7 bases fit TRBD1. Germline values: CDR1 MNHEY, CDR2 SMNVEV (reference sequence). The trim removed 3 bases at V and 1 base at J, leaving 6 bases unmatched. The CDR3 runs 16 residues.

The gene calls are TRBV5-3 and TRBJ2-1; TRBD2 aligns across 9 bases. TRBV5-3 is classed as an ORF, of uncertain function. The length of the CDR3 is 17 residues. With V trimmed by 1 base and J by 6 bases, 11 bases remained unmatched. CDR3 sequence (DNA): TGTGCCAGAAGCTTGCATGGCGGCGGGGGGGAGTGCAATGAGCAGTTCTTC. Protein: CARSLHGGGGECNEQFF.

This chain's CDR3 is CASSFSPGSHEQYF. The CDR3 DNA is TGTGCCAGCAGCTTTAGTCCGGGGTCCCACGAGCAGTACTTC. The J gene is TRBJ2-7, the V gene TRBV11-3, with a tentative D call TRBD2 (5 bases). Germline CDR1 SGHNT, CDR2 YENEEA. V lost 3 bases to trimming and J lost 5 bases, with 14 bases between them. The CDR3 consists of 14 residues.

The chain uses TRBV14 and TRBJ2-7; no clear D. Germline lookup yields CDR1 SGHDN and CDR2 FVKESK. This CDR3 is built from 11 residues. The V and J ends lost 1 base and 5 bases respectively, with 3 bases between them. DNA of the CDR3: TGTGCCAGCAGCCAAGTAAACGAGCAGTACTTC. This translates into CASSQVNEQYF.

V is TRBV28 and J is TRBJ1-5; no firm D call. CDR3 length: 14 residues. CDR1 MDHEN and CDR2 SYDVKM come from the germline V gene. Deletions cut 1 base from V and 4 bases from J, with 8 bases between. CDR3 sequence (DNA): TGTGCCAGCAGTTTATCCGGGATTAATCAGCCCCAGCATTTT. This translates into CASSLSGINQPQHF.

This rearrangement joins TRBV5-4 to TRBJ1-1, with D tentatively TRBD1 (6 bases). Trimming took 0 bases from V and 2 from J, leaving 14 bases between them. CDR3 length: 16 residues. Germline V CDR1 and CDR2: SGHNT, YYREEE (reference sequence). CDR3 protein: CASSLGGGARNTEAFF. The CDR3 DNA reads as TGTGCCAGCAGCTTGGGTGGGGGGGCGCGAAACACTGAAGCTTTCTTT.

The rearrangement links TRBV6-2 or TRBV6-3 to TRBJ1-2; no reliable D call. The ends were cut back, 0 bases at V and 2 bases at J, with 7 bases in the middle. The length of the CDR3 is 14 residues. Germline V gives CDR1 MNHEY, CDR2 SVGEGT. As DNA, the CDR3 is TGTGCCAGCAGTTACTCGGGCAAAAACTATGGCTACACCTTC. Encoded protein: CASSYSGKNYGYTF.

V and J are TRBV7-9 and TRBJ2-3, with 8 bases identical to TRBD2. The CDR3 runs 15 residues. From germline, CDR1 is SEHNR and CDR2 FQNEAQ (reference sequence). Germline trimming cut 4 bases from V and 0 bases from J; bases unmatched to any gene: 3. CDR3 in amino acids: CASSSGGRSTDTQYF. The CDR3 nucleotides read TGTGCCAGCAGCTCGGGAGGGCGGAGCACAGATACGCAGTATTTT.

The chain combines TRBV10-3 with TRBJ1-2; D is undetermined. Germline V gene sequence: CDR1 ENHRY, CDR2 SYGVKD. The CDR3 length is 14 residues. V lost 3 bases, J lost 2 bases, and 10 bases lay in between. The CDR3 DNA reads TGTGCCATCAGTGATAACAATTGGAACTATGGCTACACCTTC. Residues: CAISDNNWNYGYTF.

CDR3 nucleotide sequence: TGTGCCAGCAGCCAAGAAGGGAACAGGGGCTTTAATGAAAAACTGTTTTTT. Its translation is CASSQEGNRGFNEKLFF. The V gene is TRBV3-1 (or the pseudogene TRBV3-2), the J gene TRBJ1-4; 7 nucleotides agree with TRBD1. The CDR3 is 17 amino acids. Germline V gene lookup returns CDR1 LGHDT and CDR2 YNNKEL (reference sequence). Trimming cost V 0 bases and J 4 bases; bases outside gene matches: 8.

This clone was observed once. The V and J genes are TRBV19 and TRBJ1-4; 9 nucleotides match TRBD1. Germline trimming cut 7 bases from V and 7 bases from J; bases unmatched to any gene: 13. The germline V gene encodes CDR1 LNHDA and CDR2 SQIVND (reference sequence). The CDR3 is 16 residues long. The CDR3 region has the DNA TGTGCCAGTAATCGACAGGGGGTACGCTATGGTGAAAAACTGTTTTTT. Protein sequence: CASNRQGVRYGEKLFF.

This chain joins TRBV7-3 and TRBJ1-1; D remains unclear. CDR3 length: 15 amino acids. Trimming cost V 0 bases and J 1 base, with 9 bases left between them. Germline loops: CDR1 SGHTA, CDR2 FQGTGA. This CDR3 is CASSLTPSSNTEAFF. Written as DNA, the CDR3 is TGTGCCAGCAGCTTAACCCCTTCGTCGAACACTGAAGCTTTCTTT. Combining the CDR3 with reference TRBV7-3 and TRBJ1-1 gives the whole variable domain GAGVSQTPSNKVTEKGKYVELRCDPISGHTALYWYRQSLGQGPEFLIYFQGTGAADDSGLPNDRFFAVRPEGSVSTLKIQRTERGDSAVYLCASSLTPSSNTEAFFGQGTRLTVV.

The chain couples TRBV7-2 to TRBJ2-6, with 8 bases that match TRBD2. The V gene end was trimmed by 5 bases and the J gene end by 0 bases; junction bases not matched to a gene: 9. CDR1 SGHTA and CDR2 FQGNSA come from the germline V gene. CDR3 length equals 18 residues. The CDR3 here is CASSPKTSAYSGANVLTF. The CDR3 coding sequence is TGTGCCAGCAGCCCAAAGACTAGCGCCTACTCTGGGGCCAACGTCCTGACTTTC.

J is TRBJ1-1 and V is TRBV28, with 10 positions matching TRBD1. This CDR3 has 15 residues. The germline CDR1 and CDR2 sequences are MDHEN and SYDVKM. V shed 6 bases, J shed 4 bases, and the junction held 8 bases outside the gene matches. CDR3 amino acids: CASRTDRGLSTEAFF. The DNA of the CDR3 is TGTGCCAGCAGAACCGACAGGGGGCTTTCCACTGAAGCTTTCTTT.

The chain combines TRBV7-8 with TRBJ2-5; TRBD2 aligns across 8 bases. Germline lookup yields CDR1 SGHVS and CDR2 FQNEAQ. Trimming removed 6 bases from V and 3 bases from J; junction bases left unmatched: 6. There are 14 residues in the CDR3. DNA for the CDR3: TGTGCCAGCAGAAAGTCGGGAGGGAAAGAGACCCAGTACTTC. Translation: CASRKSGGKETQYF.

This rearrangement joins TRBV3-1 (or the pseudogene TRBV3-2) to TRBJ2-3; 11 bases fit TRBD2. Trimming took 3 bases from V and 7 from J; bases not matched to a gene: 3. From germline, CDR1 is LGHDT and CDR2 YNNKEL (reference sequence). This CDR3 comprises 14 residues. The CDR3 region has the DNA TGTGCCAGCAGCCAGGGACTAGCGGCACATACGCAGTATTTT. Its translation: CASSQGLAAHTQYF.

The gene calls are TRBV10-3 and TRBJ1-3, with 8 bases lining up with TRBD1. Germline CDR1 is ENHRY and CDR2 is SYGVKD. V gave up 0 bases and J gave up 1 base; unmatched junction bases: 2. The CDR3 covers 16 residues. The CDR3 here is CAISESRQGSGNTIYF. CDR3 nucleotide sequence: TGTGCCATCAGTGAGTCGAGACAGGGGTCTGGAAACACCATATATTTT.

The chain uses TRBV4-3 and TRBJ2-1; D is possibly TRBD2 (6 bases). This CDR3 comprises 19 residues. Trimming pared 0 bases from V and 0 bases from J, leaving 18 bases between. Germline-derived CDR1 and CDR2 are LGHNA and YSLEER. The chain's CDR3 is CASSQDLSVFGSSYNEQFF. CDR3 DNA: TGCGCCAGCAGCCAAGATCTTTCCGTATTCGGGAGCTCCTACAATGAGCAGTTCTTC.

This chain joins TRBV5-4 and TRBJ2-3; D possibly corresponds to TRBD2 (5 bases). Germline values: CDR1 SGHNT, CDR2 YYREEE (reference sequence). V lost 2 bases, J lost 2 bases, and 9 bases lay in between. The CDR3 spans 14 residues. CDR3 amino acids: CASSLISVTDTQYF. For the CDR3, the DNA is TGTGCCAGCAGCTTAATTAGCGTCACAGATACGCAGTATTTT.

This clone showed up just a few times. The rearrangement links TRBV19 to TRBJ1-5; TRBD1 matches 8 bases. The V and J ends lost 6 bases and 9 bases, in that order; junction bases with no gene match: 19. The germline V gene has CDR1 LNHDA and CDR2 SQIVND (reference sequence). This CDR3 is 17 amino acids long. CDR3 nucleotide sequence: TGTGCCAGTAGCCCAATTGGGGGCGGGACAGGAGATTTGCCCCAGCATTTT. It yields the protein CASSPIGGGTGDLPQHF.

V gene TRBV19 combines with J gene TRBJ1-5, with D tentatively TRBD1 (5 bases). V lost 2 bases to trimming and J lost 7 bases, with 12 bases between them. This CDR3 is 14 amino acids long. CDR1 is LNHDA and CDR2 is SQIVND in the germline V gene (reference sequence). DNA of the CDR3: TGTGCCAGTAGTATAACGGGGGGAAGGCAGCCCCAGCATTTT. Protein sequence: CASSITGGRQPQHF. Together with reference TRBV19 and TRBJ1-5, the CDR3 gives the full variable domain: DGGITQSPKYLFRKEGQNVTLSCEQNLNHDAMYWYRQDPGQGLRLIYYSQIVNDFQKGDIAEGYSVSREKKESFPLTVTSAQKNPTAFYLCASSITGGRQPQHFGDGTRLSIL.

The rearrangement links TRBV10-3 to TRBJ2-7; 9 bases align to TRBD2. From germline, CDR1 is ENHRY and CDR2 SYGVKD. J gave up 1 base and V 5 bases, and 0 bases lay outside the gene matches. CDR3 size: 13 residues. The DNA for the CDR3 is TGTGCCATCAGTAGCGGGGGGTCCTACGAGCAGTACTTC. It encodes CAISSGGSYEQYF.

The V call is TRBV5-1, the J call TRBJ2-3; no definite D call. Trimming left V 0 bases short and J 5 bases short, with 16 bases between. This CDR3 spans 16 amino acids. The germline gives CDR1 SGHRS, CDR2 YFSETQ. The DNA for the CDR3 is TGCGCCAGCAGCTTGGCGCTCTCTTTAAGCTTAGATACGCAGTATTTT. It specifies CASSLALSLSLDTQYF. The full variable domain, in which reference TRBV5-1 and TRBJ2-3 provide the parts outside the CDR3, is KAGVTQTPRYLIKTRGQQVTLSCSPISGHRSVSWYQQTPGQGLQFLFEYFSETQRNKGNFPGRFSGRQFSNSRSEMNVSTLELGDSALYLCASSLALSLSLDTQYFGPGTRLTVL.

This clone showed up just a few times. The J gene is TRBJ2-2, the V gene TRBV5-1, with a possible D match to TRBD1 (5 bases). Deletions cut 0 bases from V and 7 bases from J, with 13 bases between. Germline V gene sequence: CDR1 SGHRS, CDR2 YFSETQ. The CDR3 loop spans 15 amino acids. For the CDR3, the DNA is TGCGCCAGCAGCTTGGTTCAGGGCTTGGGCGGGGAGCTGTTTTTT. This translates into CASSLVQGLGGELFF.